A single sample is the source of the 22 T cell receptor beta chains below, sequenced in a study of blood T cell repertoires in COVID-19. The method was immunoSEQ multiplex PCR; TCRdb's version includes in-frame clones alone and lacks a portion of them. This sample has over 200,000 clones, with approximately 89% found just once. The sequenced material came from PBMCs or T cells enriched from blood (not recorded which). The source of these receptors is a young woman who had been exposed to COVID-19.

The chain recombines TRBV5-1 with TRBJ2-3; 11 positions agree with TRBD2. V lost 7 bases and J lost 3; bases outside the gene matches: 4. This CDR3 is built from 14 residues. CDR1 SGHRS and CDR2 YFSETQ come from the germline V gene. CDR3 DNA sequence: TGCGCCAGCGGTAGCGGGAGGGAAACAGATACGCAGTATTTT. Amino acids: CASGSGRETDTQYF.

This rearrangement joins TRBV28 to TRBJ2-2; maybe TRBD1 (5 bases). The V gene's germline CDR1 is MDHEN and CDR2 SYDVKM. V dropped 1 base and J dropped 4 bases, with 16 bases sitting between them. CDR3 size: 17 residues. The CDR3 DNA sequence: TGTGCCAGCAGTTTATATCTAGGCAGGGTGGCCACCGGGGAGCTGTTTTTT. It translates to CASSLYLGRVATGELFF.

The chain joins TRBV2 to TRBJ1-2; D uncertain. Germline values: CDR1 SNHLY, CDR2 FYNNEI. V was pared by 6 bases and J by 0 bases, with 11 bases between. The length of the CDR3 is 14 residues. DNA of the CDR3: TGTGCCAGCAGAGAGGGCTTAGCTAACTATGGCTACACCTTC. Translation gives CASREGLANYGYTF. The whole variable domain, filled in from reference TRBV2 and TRBJ1-2, reads EPEVTQTPSHQVTQMGQEVILRCVPISNHLYFYWYRQILGQKVEFLVSFYNNEISEKSEIFDDQFSVERPDGSNFTLKIRSTKLEDSAMYFCASREGLANYGYTFGSGTRLTVV.

This rearrangement joins TRBV5-1 to TRBJ2-2, with D unresolved. With 0 bases removed from V and 4 bases from J, the gap between germline ends came to 4 bases. Germline CDR1 SGHRS, CDR2 YFSETQ. The CDR3 runs to 13 residues. This chain's CDR3 is CASSLEPTGELFF. The CDR3 DNA sequence: TGCGCCAGCAGCTTGGAGCCCACCGGGGAGCTGTTTTTT.

The rearrangement uses TRBV3-1 (or the pseudogene TRBV3-2) and TRBJ2-1; 10 bases are shared with TRBD2. V lost 3 bases to trimming and J lost 0 bases; unmatched junction nucleotides: 5. Germline V gene data show CDR1 as LGHDT and CDR2 as YNNKEL (reference sequence). CDR3 length: 17 residues. The CDR3 is CASSHSGRGSSYNEQFF. The CDR3 DNA follows: TGTGCCAGCAGCCACAGCGGGAGGGGAAGCTCCTACAATGAGCAGTTCTTC.

The chain couples TRBV6-5 to TRBJ2-1, with 11 bases lining up with TRBD1. CDR3 length: 15 amino acids. The J segment lost 6 bases and the V segment lost 6 bases, leaving 7 bases of the junction unmatched. CDR1 and CDR2 from the germline V gene are MNHEY and SVGAGI. CDR3 protein: CASSIPGTGGNEQFF. The CDR3 coding sequence is TGTGCCAGCAGCATACCAGGGACAGGGGGCAATGAGCAGTTCTTC.

V is TRBV6-5 and J is TRBJ2-7; the D is unclear. Germline lookup yields CDR1 MNHEY and CDR2 SVGAGI. The germline V and J ends were trimmed by 6 bases and 0 bases, with 12 bases remaining between them. CDR3 length: 14 residues. CDR3 region: CASSSGSSSYEQYF. The CDR3 DNA reads TGTGCCAGCAGCTCAGGATCAAGCTCCTACGAGCAGTACTTC.

The chain combines TRBV5-1 with TRBJ1-4; TRBD1 matches 8 bases. V trimming: 4 bases; J trimming: 6 bases; junction bases outside the gene matches: 8. This CDR3 is built from 15 residues. Germline-derived CDR1 and CDR2 are SGHRS and YFSETQ. CDR3 in DNA: TGCGCCAGCAGCACTGGACAGGGAGGTTATGAAAAACTGTTTTTT. Translation gives CASSTGQGGYEKLFF.

V gene TRBV5-4 combines with J gene TRBJ1-1; D is unresolved. This CDR3 comprises 13 residues. CDR1 and CDR2 (germline): SGHNT, YYREEE (reference sequence). V gave up 4 bases and J gave up 4 bases, with 11 bases separating them. CDR3: CASSPRVGTEAFF. CDR3 DNA sequence: TGTGCCAGCAGCCCACGGGTCGGCACTGAAGCTTTCTTT.

V is TRBV28 and J is TRBJ1-3; no reliable D call. V lost 5 bases and J lost 0, with 20 bases in between. CDR1 and CDR2 from the germline V gene are MDHEN and SYDVKM. The CDR3 has 18 amino acids. The CDR3 region is CASSPWSRSSLSGNTIYF. DNA for the CDR3: TGTGCCAGCAGTCCCTGGTCTAGGTCGAGCCTCTCTGGAAACACCATATATTTT.

The gene calls are TRBV2 and TRBJ1-1; TRBD1 is a possible D gene (5 bases). Germline CDR1 reads SNHLY; CDR2 reads FYNNEI. V lost 7 bases to trimming and J lost 2 bases, with 8 bases between them. The CDR3 sequence is 12 residues long. In DNA form, the CDR3 reads TGTGCCAGCACGGGGGACAACACTGAAGCTTTCTTT. This encodes CASTGDNTEAFF.

This chain joins TRBV7-6 and TRBJ2-7; D may be TRBD2 (5 bases). CDR1 is SGHVS and CDR2 is FNYEAQ in the germline V gene. The CDR3 totals 19 residues. V was pared by 5 bases and J by 2 bases, with 28 bases between. The CDR3 DNA is TGTGCCAGCAGCAAAATACCCCGGGTCTCAGGTTTCGGGACCTACGAGCAGTACTTC. Residues: CASSKIPRVSGFGTYEQYF.

The V gene is TRBV7-9, the J gene TRBJ1-6, with TRBD1 identical over 8 bases. V dropped 1 base and J dropped 10; count of bases not matched to a gene: 6. Germline V gene sequence: CDR1 SEHNR, CDR2 FQNEAQ (reference sequence). There are 15 residues in the CDR3. This CDR3 is CASSLGGQGASPLHF. CDR3 nucleotides: TGTGCCAGCAGCTTAGGAGGACAGGGAGCCTCACCCCTCCACTTT.

The table lists this clone with a count of one. The rearrangement joins TRBV5-5 to TRBJ2-1; D gene ambiguous. The CDR3 has 14 amino acids. Deletions cut 4 bases from V and 4 bases from J, with 12 bases between. Germline V lookup: CDR1 SGHKS, CDR2 YYEKEE (reference sequence). The CDR3 nucleotides are TGTGCCAGCAGCCCCAGGCTATTATACAATGAGCAGTTCTTC. Encoded protein: CASSPRLLYNEQFF.

The chain combines TRBV7-3 with TRBJ2-1; 10 nucleotides match TRBD2. With 2 bases clipped from V and 8 bases from J, the junction kept 6 bases outside the gene matches. The CDR3 totals 15 residues. CDR1 and CDR2 from the germline V gene are SGHTA and FQGTGA. Here the CDR3 DNA reads TGTGCCAGCAGCTTATCATTAGCGGGAGGTCATGAGCAGTTCTTC. It specifies CASSLSLAGGHEQFF.

The V gene is TRBV12-5, the J gene TRBJ2-1, with D perhaps matching TRBD2 (6 bases). CDR1 and CDR2 from the germline V gene are LGHNT and FRNRAP. The CDR3 contains 13 residues. V was shortened by 6 bases and J by 10 bases, with 16 bases between the two germline ends. The CDR3 DNA sequence: TGTGCTAGTGGCAGGGACTGGTCTGGAGAGCAGTTCTTC. Translation gives CASGRDWSGEQFF.

The rearrangement links TRBV19 to TRBJ1-5, with a weak D call TRBD1 (5 bases). The germline gives CDR1 LNHDA, CDR2 SQIVND (reference sequence). The CDR3 is 15 amino acids. The V gene lost 6 bases and the J gene lost 8 bases, with 20 bases spanning the gap. CDR3 region: CASRRRPGGGEPQHF. CDR3 nucleotides: TGTGCCAGTAGACGGAGGCCCGGGGGTGGTGAGCCCCAGCATTTT.

The V gene is TRBV7-6, the J gene TRBJ1-6; D gene unclear. This CDR3 is 14 amino acids long. V lost 1 base, J lost 5 bases, and 6 bases lay in between. The germline V gene has CDR1 SGHVS and CDR2 FNYEAQ. The CDR3 sequence: CASSLGQNNSPLHF. CDR3 bases: TGTGCCAGCAGCTTAGGTCAGAATAATTCACCCCTCCACTTT. Filled out from reference TRBV7-6 and TRBJ1-6, the complete variable domain reads GAGVSQSPRYKVTKRGQDVALRCDPISGHVSLYWYRQALGQGPEFLTYFNYEAQQDKSGLPNDRFSAERPEGSISTLTIQRTEQRDSAMYRCASSLGQNNSPLHFGNGTRLTVT.

The chain recombines TRBV3-1 (or the pseudogene TRBV3-2) with TRBJ1-2; possibly TRBD1 for D (6 bases). CDR1 and CDR2 (germline): LGHDT, YNNKEL (reference sequence). This CDR3 has 14 amino acids. Between the trimmed V and J ends, which lost 3 bases and 5 bases, there was a span of 13 bases. In DNA form, the CDR3 reads TGTGCCAGCAGCCACCTTCAGGGGTTTTATGGCTACACCTTC. Protein sequence: CASSHLQGFYGYTF.

This chain connects TRBV19 to TRBJ2-7; D is perhaps TRBD1 (6 bases). The germline V and J ends were trimmed by 3 bases and 2 bases, with 11 bases remaining between them. The germline CDR1 and CDR2 sequences are LNHDA and SQIVND (reference sequence). CDR3 size: 14 residues. CDR3 nucleotides: TGTGCCAGTAGTATCAACAGGGAACCCTACGAGCAGTACTTC. The encoded protein is CASSINREPYEQYF.

This chain joins TRBV21-1 and TRBJ1-2; the D call of TRBD1 is as the table states it, not checked on the DNA. TRBV21-1 is tagged as a pseudogene. The CDR3 is 19 residues long. CDR3 bases: TGTGCCAGCAGCGGACCGACCAGGACAGGGCGATACTTTAACTATGGCTACACCTTC. Translating gives CASSGPTRTGRYFNYGYTF.

The chain carries TRBV7-9 and TRBJ2-7; 7 bases match TRBD1. The CDR3 runs to 14 residues. Per the germline V gene, CDR1 is SEHNR and CDR2 is FQNEAQ (reference sequence). V lost 8 bases and J lost 0; bases outside the gene matches: 7. As DNA, the CDR3 is TGTGCCAGCGGGATAACAGGGGCCTCCTACGAGCAGTACTTC. Its translation: CASGITGASYEQYF.